This is a list of T cell receptor beta chains from one sample in a study of blood T cells in healthy people across ages. In TCRdb, the 5' RACE reads were re-called with MiXCR into one record per CDR3 protein. The sample consists of approximately 800,000 distinct CDR3 sequences, approximately 65% of them appearing once. Sequencing was carried out using blood. Every receptor here comes from a man aged 25 to 40 in good health. Both conserved end residues are part of each CDR3. The order of the fields is D gene, clone size, J gene, V gene, CDR3 DNA, CDR3 protein. D genes are given only for firm matches. Only part of the rows carry a size: once, few, many, or a class if the clone is expanded.

NA	NA	TRBJ2-7	TRBV7-2	TGTGCCAGCAGCTCCGGGACACGATCCTACGAGCAGTACTTC	CASSSGTRSYEQYF
TRBD1	few	TRBJ2-7	TRBV12-3/TRBV12-4	TGTGCCAGCAGTCCTCAGGGGGTGGGCGAGCAGTACTTC	CASSPQGVGEQYF
TRBD2	few	TRBJ2-1	TRBV7-9	TGTGCCAGTAGGACTAGCGGGAGAAATGAGCAGTTCTTC	CASRTSGRNEQFF
NA	NA	TRBJ1-2	TRBV20-1	TGCAGTGCTAGAGATTTCAACAGCTATGGCTGCACCTTC	CSARDFNSYGCTF
NA	NA	TRBJ2-1	TRBV12-3/TRBV12-4	TGTGCCAGCAGTCCCTTCTACAATGAGCAGTTCTTC	CASSPFYNEQFF
TRBD1	NA	TRBJ2-5	TRBV7-2	TGTGCCAGCAGCTGGAGACAGGGACGGGAGACCCAGTACTTC	CASSWRQGRETQYF
NA	NA	TRBJ1-2	TRBV7-2	TGTGCCAGCAGCTTAGCGATCGGGCAGGCCCTTAACTATGGCTACACCTTC	CASSLAIGQALNYGYTF
NA	NA	TRBJ2-3	TRBV27	TGTGCCAGCAGTTTATTCCCGGATAAAGGGGCAGATACGCAGTATTTT	CASSLFPDKGADTQYF
NA	NA	TRBJ2-6	TRBV25-1	TGTGCCAGCAGTGAATTATATCCAGATCAGGGCTGGGCCAACGTCCTGACTTTC	CASSELYPDQGWANVLTF
TRBD1	NA	TRBJ2-7	TRBV5-1	TGCGCCAGCAGCGAGACAGGGAACTCCGAGCAGTACTTC	CASSETGNSEQYF
TRBD2	NA	TRBJ2-3	TRBV7-2	TGTGCCAGCAGCTTAGTCGCCCAGCGGGGGGCAGGAGATACGCAGTATTTT	CASSLVAQRGAGDTQYF
NA	NA	TRBJ2-3	TRBV7-2	TGTGCCAGCAACGGGGCGGTGACTAAAAAAGATACGCAGTATTTT	CASNGAVTKKDTQYF
TRBD2	NA	TRBJ2-1	TRBV11-2	TGTGCCAGCAGCTCCGAGCGGGGGGAATCCTACAATGAGCAGTTCTTC	CASSSERGESYNEQFF
NA	NA	TRBJ2-1	TRBV2	TGTGCCAGCAGGGGACACTTAGCCAATGAGCAGTTCTTC	CASRGHLANEQFF
TRBD2	NA	TRBJ2-3	TRBV7-3	TGTGCCAGCAATACTAGCGGGGGCGACACAGATACGCAGTATTTT	CASNTSGGDTDTQYF
NA	NA	TRBJ2-3	TRBV9	TGTGCCAGCAGCGTAGGTTTTGGAACGGGGGCCACAGATACGCAGTATTTT	CASSVGFGTGATDTQYF